The clone carrying this T cell receptor (beta chain) occurred once. The identical CDR3 is also encoded by other nucleotide sequences in the sample. This sample is part of a study of T cell clones after liver transplantation. Measured with immunoSEQ multiplex PCR; TCRdb has only the in-frame clones, and not every one. The table lists approximately 51,000 clones, roughly nine tenths of them singletons, with 14% in the top ten. Germline values: CDR1 SQVTM, CDR2 ANQGSEA. V lost 3 bases and J 2 bases, leaving 4 bases between the germline ends. This CDR3 spans 11 amino acids. This TCR was recovered from a human patient who received a liver transplant. Some T cells may be the graft donor's. This chain connects TRBV29-1 to TRBJ1-2; D remains ambiguous. Sequencing was performed on CD8+ T cells from blood, taken 12 months after liver transplant. The CDR3 DNA follows: TGCAGCGTTGATTTAAACTATGGCTACACCTTC. Its translation is CSVDLNYGYTF.